The present entry profiles one TCR beta chain with its context. Its antigen remains unidentified. The data derive from a study of T cell responses to AZD1222 COVID-19 vaccine. In the study overall: Analyses pooled second doses at about 4 or about 12 weeks. Study observations and caveats: Regions left unmutated in variants are reportedly the target of nearly half of spike-specific TCRs. When two AZD1222 doses had been given, Spike-specific TCR breadth and depth rose. The donors showed a predominance of white British ancestry and of females, with possible underestimation of clonal diversity.

The V end was cut by 5 bases, the J end by 4 bases, with 15 bases between. CDR3 length: 15 residues. Germline V gene lookup returns CDR1 LNHDA and CDR2 SQIVND (reference sequence). This table comes from immunoSEQ multiplex PCR, and its TCRdb copy is limited to in-frame clones, with some not included. The table shows about 150,000 clones, with under 95% occurring only once. The TCR originated in an adult in good health. This chain joins TRBV19 and TRBJ2-1; no firm D call. Sequences were derived from peripheral blood, sampled on day 0 of AZD1222 vaccination. The CDR3 region has the DNA TGTGCCAGTAGTCAGGCAGCCCTCCCATACAATGAGCAGTTCTTC. As protein: CASSQAALPYNEQFF.